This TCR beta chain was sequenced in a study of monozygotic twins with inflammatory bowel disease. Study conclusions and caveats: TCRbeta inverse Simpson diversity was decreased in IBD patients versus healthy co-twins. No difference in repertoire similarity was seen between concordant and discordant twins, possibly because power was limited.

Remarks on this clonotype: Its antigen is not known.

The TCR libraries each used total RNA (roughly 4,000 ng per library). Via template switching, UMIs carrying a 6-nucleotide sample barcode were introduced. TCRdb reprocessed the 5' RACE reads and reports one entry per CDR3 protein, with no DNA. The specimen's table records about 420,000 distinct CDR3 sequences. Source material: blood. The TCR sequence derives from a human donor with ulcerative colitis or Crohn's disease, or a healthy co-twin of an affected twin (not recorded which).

This CDR3 is CASTQRERETQYF. The chain couples TRBV12-3 or TRBV12-4 to TRBJ2-5; absent DNA, TCRdb's TRBD1 call cannot be checked. The CDR3 totals 13 residues.